A single sample is the source of the 4 T cell receptor beta chains below, sequenced in a study. In TCRdb, the 5' RACE reads were re-called with MiXCR into one record per CDR3 protein. The repertoire holds 62,000 or so distinct CDR3 sequences, with approximately 22% as singletons. Sequenced material: memory CD4+ T cells sorted from a lymph node. Subset described: memory CD4+ T cells, CD4+CD45RO+CD25-. These receptor sequences come from a female donor with breast cancer.

The chain uses TRBV2 and TRBJ1-2; D call uncertain. Between the trimmed V and J ends, which lost 4 bases and 8 bases, there was a span of 17 bases. CDR1 and CDR2 (germline): SNHLY, FYNNEI. This CDR3 contains 14 residues. The CDR3: CASSGERDAGGYTF. As DNA, the CDR3 is TGTGCCAGCAGTGGAGAAAGAGACGCGGGAGGCTACACCTTC.

The table lists this clonotype with a few counts. This rearrangement joins TRBV7-3 to TRBJ2-3; either TRBD1 or TRBD2 may supply D (6 bases each). Germline CDR1 and CDR2: SGHTA and FQGTGA. Deletions cut 5 bases from V and 6 bases from J, with 18 bases between. The CDR3 sequence is 15 residues long. The CDR3 region is CASSLTGTPPDTQYF. The DNA of the CDR3 is TGTGCCAGCAGCCTCACAGGGACTCCGCCGGATACGCAGTATTTT.

Concerning this clonotype itself: A read error may produce the germline difference seen at one junction end. The rearrangement uses TRBV28 and TRBJ2-7; D call uncertain. Germline V lookup: CDR1 MDHEN, CDR2 SYDVKM. There are 12 residues in the CDR3. Here the CDR3 DNA reads TGTGCCAGCGGTTTATCTCTTATAGGGCAGTACTTC. As protein: CASGLSLIGQYF.

This clonotype has a count of ten or more. V usage is TRBV5-1 and J usage is TRBJ2-7; D may be TRBD1 (6 bases). The CDR3 totals 15 residues. Germline CDR1 reads SGHRS; CDR2 reads YFSETQ. V lost 5 bases and J 2 bases, leaving 17 bases between the germline ends. Here the CDR3 reads CASRPIPGQTYEQYF. CDR3 DNA sequence: TGCGCCAGCAGGCCTATCCCGGGACAAACCTACGAGCAGTACTTC.